This TCR beta chain was captured in a study of cytomegalovirus exposure and HLA in healthy donors. As for the study in general: An early data release held about 85 million unique TCRs from HLA-typed donors.

To note about this clone: Its antigen remains unknown.

In the PCR, 60 Vbeta and 13 Jbeta primers were used. Sequenced by immunoSEQ multiplex PCR; TCRdb stores in-frame clones only, minus some. The table has 150,000 to 200,000 clones, about four fifths seen once. Study-level results: Three chains tied to CMV proved CMV antigen-specific in vitro.

Germline-derived CDR1 and CDR2 are ENHRY and SYGVKD. The CDR3 extends over 16 amino acids. With 4 bases removed from V and 0 bases from J, the gap between germline ends came to 13 bases. The rearrangement links TRBV10-3 to TRBJ1-3; weak D call: TRBD1 (6 bases). Sequenced material: PBMCs. The TCR comes from a man between 35 and 55 years old in good health and CMV-seropositive. CDR3 sequence reads: CAISGPGHFSGNTIYF. The CDR3 nucleotides read TGTGCCATCAGTGGACCGGGACACTTCTCTGGAAACACCATATATTTT.